Each of the 5 T cell receptor beta chains below was sequenced from the same sample in a study of T cells in Graves' hyperthyroidism and ophthalmopathy. Template material for amplifying TCR beta CDR3 regions consisted of RNA transcripts. First-round RT-PCR of the TCR CDR3 relied on the HTBI primer set. TCRdb re-derived calls from the multiplex PCR reads in MiXCR, one entry per CDR3 protein. The table includes fewer than 450,000 distinct CDR3 sequences, about a sixth detected once. The sample taken for sequencing was blood. Source of these receptors: a woman in her twenties or thirties with Graves' hyperthyroidism that later progressed to Graves' ophthalmopathy.

This clonotype showed up many times. This sequence joins TRBV6-2 or TRBV6-3 and TRBJ2-1; D remains unclear. The germline V gene has CDR1 MNHEY and CDR2 SVGEGT. The CDR3 is 11 residues long. V lost 5 bases and J 8 bases, leaving 7 bases between the germline ends. The CDR3 DNA follows: TGTGCCAGCAGTCGAGGACATGAGCAGTTCTTC. It is translated as CASSRGHEQFF.

This clonotype was counted many times. The chain combines TRBV27 with TRBJ2-4; the match to TRBD1 covers 10 bases. With V trimmed by 6 bases and J by 2 bases, 4 bases remained unmatched. Germline assignment: CDR1 MNHEY and CDR2 SMNVEV (reference sequence). The CDR3 has 15 residues. DNA for the CDR3: TGTGCCAGCAGGCCGACAGGGGGCACCAAAAACATTCAGTACTTC. This gives the protein CASRPTGGTKNIQYF.

This clonotype was picked up a small number of times. One base away lies a much larger clone, so this may be a sequencing read error. This chain links TRBV10-3 with TRBJ2-7; no reliable D call. This CDR3 comprises 14 residues. The V gene's germline CDR1 is ENHRY and CDR2 SYGVKD. Between the trimmed V and J ends, which lost 4 bases and 6 bases, there was a span of 16 bases. CDR3 nucleotides: TGTGCCATCAGTGCAACTGGGGTGACCTGCGAGCAGTACTTC. Protein product: CAISATGVTCEQYF.

This clonotype has ten or more counts. V and J are TRBV30 and TRBJ1-5; 8 bases fit TRBD1. The germline gives CDR1 GTSNPN, CDR2 SVGIG (reference sequence). The CDR3 is made up of 14 amino acids. V lost 3 bases to trimming and J lost 4 bases; unmatched junction nucleotides: 5. CDR3 protein: CAWRAGGGNQPQHF. DNA of the CDR3: TGTGCCTGGAGGGCAGGGGGCGGGAATCAGCCCCAGCATTTT.

This clonotype came up a few times. The V and J genes are TRBV7-8 and TRBJ2-1; TRBD2 matches at 8 bases. The CDR3 contains 15 residues. V was pared by 5 bases and J by 1 base, with 4 bases of the junction left unmatched. Germline V gives CDR1 SGHVS, CDR2 FQNEAQ. The chain's CDR3 is CASSPTSDSYNEQFF. Here the CDR3 DNA reads TGTGCCAGCAGCCCGACTAGCGATTCCTACAATGAGCAGTTCTTC. Based on the CDR3 plus reference TRBV7-8 and TRBJ2-1, the full variable domain is GAGVSQSPRYKVAKRGQDVALRCDPISGHVSLFWYQQALGQGPEFLTYFQNEAQLDKSGLPSDRFFAERPEGSVSTLKIQRTQQEDSAVYLCASSPTSDSYNEQFFGPGTRLTVL.